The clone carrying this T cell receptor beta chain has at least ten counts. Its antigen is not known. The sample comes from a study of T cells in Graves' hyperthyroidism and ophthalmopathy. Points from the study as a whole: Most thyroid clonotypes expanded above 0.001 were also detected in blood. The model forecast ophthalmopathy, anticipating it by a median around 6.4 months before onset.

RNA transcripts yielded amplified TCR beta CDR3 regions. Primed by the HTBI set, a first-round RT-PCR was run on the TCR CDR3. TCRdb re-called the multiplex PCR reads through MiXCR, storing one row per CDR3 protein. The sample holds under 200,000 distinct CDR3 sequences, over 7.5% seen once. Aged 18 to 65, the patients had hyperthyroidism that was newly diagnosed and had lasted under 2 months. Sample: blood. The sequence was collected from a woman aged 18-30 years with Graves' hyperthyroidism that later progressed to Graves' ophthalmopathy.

The CDR3 sequence: CSARELTSGRNEQFF. The CDR3 coding sequence is TGCAGTGCTAGAGAACTGACTAGCGGGAGGAATGAGCAGTTCTTC. V is TRBV20-1 and J is TRBJ2-1; the match to TRBD2 covers 13 bases. The CDR3 contains 15 residues. Germline loops: CDR1 DFQATT, CDR2 SNEGSKA (reference sequence). Trimming took 0 bases from V and 7 from J; bases not matched to a gene: 3.